This T cell receptor (beta chain) derives from a study of T cells in Graves' hyperthyroidism and ophthalmopathy. This CDR3 comprises 15 residues. Trimming stripped 0 bases from V and 0 bases from J, with 7 bases between. Germline V gene sequence: CDR1 SGHRS, CDR2 YFSETQ. RNA transcripts were the template for amplifying TCR beta CDR3 regions. An initial round of RT-PCR targeting the TCR CDR3 relied on the HTBI primer set. Each CDR3 protein gets one entry after TCRdb re-called the multiplex PCR reads with MiXCR. Of about 500,000 distinct CDR3 sequences listed, 17% were seen once; the top ten hold around 17%.

This TCR was sampled from a woman aged 18-30 years with Graves' ophthalmopathy. Specimen: blood. The chain is built from TRBV5-1 and TRBJ1-3; D call uncertain. The CDR3 nucleotides are TGCGCCAGCAGCTTGGACGGTGCCTCTGGAAACACCATATATTTT. It yields the protein CASSLDGASGNTIYF.